This section outlines one TCR beta chain sequence together with its context. Its antigen is as yet unknown. Clones were read by immunoSEQ multiplex PCR, and TCRdb kept only the in-frame ones, dropping some. Here the sample spans approximately 810,000 clones, approximately 92% being singletons. The CDR3 is made up of 16 amino acids. The V gene's germline CDR1 is MNHEY and CDR2 SMNVEV (reference sequence). Trimming removed 2 bases from V and 2 bases from J, with 12 bases in between. The data were obtained in a study of shared clonotypes between healthy human individuals. Notes on the study in general: A generally larger estimated richness was seen in naive subsets than in memory subsets.

CD45RO-negative cells were positively selected for CCR7, leaving out terminally differentiated effector memory CD45RA+ cells. Healthy adults negative for HIV, lacking recent acute infections or vaccinations, served as donors. Specimen: naive CD8+ T cells sorted from blood. This rearrangement joins TRBV27 to TRBJ1-4; no firm D call. The TCR originated in a man aged 25-45 years in good health. CDR3 in DNA: TGTGCCAGCAGTTTAAGTTCGGGATGGACTAATGAAAAACTGTTTTTT. Protein product: CASSLSSGWTNEKLFF.